This T cell receptor beta chain emerged from a study of OX40 agonist ivuxolimab in advanced cancers. Whole-study context: Ivuxolimab, which is an agonistic anti-OX40 (CD134) antibody, was administered to the patients. Patients treated during dose escalation were battling hepatocellular carcinoma, melanoma, renal cell or head and neck cancer.

This clone was seen a handful of times. The CDR3 spans 15 residues. Germline V gene sequence: CDR1 SGHDN, CDR2 FVKESK. V was shortened by 8 bases and J by 3 bases, with 17 bases between the two germline ends. Sequencing used immunoSEQ multiplex PCR; TCRdb keeps in-frame clones, though not all of them. Among tens of thousands of clones listed, around 86% were seen once. The sequenced sample was CD4+ or CD8+ T cells sorted from blood, obtained in a trial of the OX40 agonist ivuxolimab. This TCR came from an adult with an advanced solid tumor such as melanoma, head and neck, liver or kidney cancer. The V gene is TRBV14, the J gene TRBJ2-4; D uncertain. This CDR3 reads CASLLWREDKNIQYF. The CDR3 DNA follows: TGTGCCAGCCTCTTATGGCGCGAAGACAAAAACATTCAGTACTTC.